The 25 T cell receptor beta chains listed next were all sequenced from one sample in a study of control samples from healthy donors and cancer patients. Clones were sequenced by immunoSEQ multiplex PCR, and TCRdb holds only the in-frame ones, with some missing. This sample has approximately 37,000 clones; around 80% occur once, and the top ten carry 20% to 25%. Sequences were obtained from PBMCs. These TCRs come from a woman in her fifties or sixties with lung cancer.

The CDR3 DNA reads TGTGCTAGTTCCAACTCTAATTCACCCCTCCACTTT. The encoded protein is CASSNSNSPLHF. This chain links TRBV12-5 with TRBJ1-6; D call uncertain. Trimming stripped 8 bases from V and 6 bases from J, with 8 bases between. CDR3 size: 12 residues. Germline V gene data show CDR1 as LGHNT and CDR2 as FRNRAP. Full variable domain (outside the CDR3, taken from reference TRBV12-5 and TRBJ1-6): DARVTQTPRHKVTEMGQEVTMRCQPILGHNTVFWYRQTMMQGLELLAYFRNRAPLDDSGMPKDRFSAEMPDATLATLKIQPSEPRDSAVYFCASSNSNSPLHFGNGTRLTVT.

The rearrangement links TRBV19 to TRBJ1-1, with a weak D call TRBD1 (5 bases). This CDR3 contains 14 residues. Trimming cost V 5 bases and J 1 base, with 11 bases left between them. The germline V gene encodes CDR1 LNHDA and CDR2 SQIVND (reference sequence). CDR3 coding DNA: TGTGCCAGTAGTCTGGACATGCGGAACACTGAAGCTTTCTTT. Amino acids: CASSLDMRNTEAFF.

The gene calls are TRBV5-1 and TRBJ1-2; 10 bases agree with TRBD1. Germline values: CDR1 SGHRS, CDR2 YFSETQ. CDR3 length: 15 residues. J was trimmed by 5 bases and V by 2 bases; bases with no gene match: 6. In DNA form, the CDR3 reads TGCGCCAGCAGCTTAACGGACAGGGGGACTTATGGCTACACCTTC. This encodes CASSLTDRGTYGYTF.

This chain connects TRBV7-2 to TRBJ2-4, with D unclear. The CDR3 loop spans 13 amino acids. Germline V CDR1 and CDR2: SGHTA, FQGNSA. V lost 5 bases and J lost 5, with 10 bases in between. CDR3 DNA: TGTGCCAGCAGCCTTCCGGGTGAAAACATTCAGTACTTC. It specifies CASSLPGENIQYF.

The chain is built from TRBV30 and TRBJ1-3; D gene uncertain. In germline, CDR1 is GTSNPN, CDR2 SVGIG (reference sequence). The CDR3 runs 14 residues. V was trimmed by 4 bases and J by 2 bases, leaving 12 bases between them. CDR3 DNA sequence: TGTGCCTGGAAGTACTGGGGAGCTGGAAACACCATATATTTT. Protein sequence: CAWKYWGAGNTIYF.

The chain uses TRBV3-1 (or the pseudogene TRBV3-2) and TRBJ2-3; D unclear. This CDR3 spans 14 amino acids. V shed 8 bases and J shed 4 bases, with 16 bases lying between them. Germline CDR1 LGHDT, CDR2 YNNKEL (reference sequence). CDR3 DNA sequence: TGTGCCAGCTCCCGGGTCCTAAGTGCAGATACGCAGTATTTT. It is translated as CASSRVLSADTQYF.

V gene TRBV7-9 combines with J gene TRBJ2-3; 9 bases map to TRBD2. The germline CDR1 and CDR2 sequences are SEHNR and FQNEAQ (reference sequence). The CDR3 loop spans 15 amino acids. The V gene end was trimmed by 3 bases and the J gene end by 4 bases; junction bases not matched to a gene: 5. CDR3 region: CASSFSLAGSDTQYF. CDR3 in DNA: TGTGCCAGCAGCTTTAGCCTAGCGGGGTCAGATACGCAGTATTTT.

The V and J genes are TRBV4-1 and TRBJ2-1; the D gene is possibly TRBD1 (7 bases). The germline V and J ends were trimmed by 3 bases and 7 bases, with 10 bases remaining between them. Germline lookup yields CDR1 MGHRA and CDR2 YSYEKL. The CDR3 is made up of 13 amino acids. The CDR3: CASSHPGGNEQFF. In nucleotides, the CDR3 is TGCGCCAGCAGCCACCCAGGGGGGAATGAGCAGTTCTTC.

The J gene is TRBJ2-7, the V gene TRBV2; 7 positions match TRBD2. The CDR3 runs 11 residues. Germline loops: CDR1 SNHLY, CDR2 FYNNEI. With 11 bases clipped from V and 4 bases from J, the junction kept 5 bases outside the gene matches. The CDR3 nucleotides are TGTGCCTCTATGGGGGGGTACGAGCAGTACTTC. Its translation: CASMGGYEQYF.

This clone appeared once. This sequence joins TRBV7-2 and TRBJ1-4; D call uncertain. V dropped 1 base and J dropped 6 bases, with 9 bases sitting between them. CDR1 is SGHTA, CDR2 FQGNSA, per germline. The CDR3 sequence is 14 residues long. CDR3 nucleotides: TGTGCCAGCAGCTTAGGAGGGAGGCATGAAAAACTGTTTTTT. Translation: CASSLGGRHEKLFF.

This clone was seen once. The V and J genes are TRBV5-1 and TRBJ1-1; 7 nucleotides match TRBD1. CDR1 SGHRS and CDR2 YFSETQ come from the germline V gene. This CDR3 comprises 15 residues. The ends lost 0 bases at V and 0 bases at J; junction bases unmatched: 2. The CDR3, as DNA: TGCGCCAGCAGCTTGGAGGGGGCTATGAACACTGAAGCTTTCTTT. Its translation: CASSLEGAMNTEAFF.

This clone has only one observation. The rearrangement uses TRBV10-3 and TRBJ2-7; TRBD1 aligns across 10 bases. The CDR3 covers 15 residues. V lost 5 bases to trimming and J lost 5 bases; unmatched junction nucleotides: 9. In germline, CDR1 is ENHRY, CDR2 SYGVKD. Here the CDR3 DNA reads TGTGCCATCAGTTTCCGGGACAGGGGAGAGGACGAGCAGTACTTC. Amino acids: CAISFRDRGEDEQYF.

The chain uses TRBV10-3 and TRBJ1-4, with D maybe TRBD1 (5 bases). The length of the CDR3 is 13 residues. Germline values: CDR1 ENHRY, CDR2 SYGVKD. V was trimmed by 6 bases and J by 8 bases, leaving 13 bases between them. The CDR3 DNA follows: TGTGCCATCAGGGGACGGGAGGAGGAAAAACTGTTTTTT. Translated, it gives CAIRGREEEKLFF.

The V and J genes are TRBV27 and TRBJ1-5, with D unclear. The germline gives CDR1 MNHEY, CDR2 SMNVEV (reference sequence). The CDR3 runs to 14 residues. The V end was cut by 5 bases, the J end by 2 bases, with 10 bases between. CDR3 nucleotide sequence: TGTGCCAGCAGTACGCGACCTGGCAATCAGCCCCAGCATTTT. Amino acid sequence: CASSTRPGNQPQHF.

V usage is TRBV24-1 and J usage is TRBJ2-3; D is perhaps TRBD1 or TRBD2 (6 bases each). CDR3 length equals 14 residues. Trimming pared 5 bases from V and 4 bases from J, leaving 12 bases between. CDR1 KGHDR and CDR2 SFDVKD come from the germline V gene. This CDR3 reads CATSAAGEADTQYF. The CDR3 region has the DNA TGTGCCACCAGTGCAGCAGGGGAGGCAGATACGCAGTATTTT.

The J gene is TRBJ1-2, the V gene TRBV7-3; 12 nucleotides align to TRBD1. The junction had 6 bases not matched to a gene; V was cut back by 9 bases and J by 7 bases. The CDR3 consists of 13 residues. The germline V gene has CDR1 SGHTA and CDR2 FQGTGA. The CDR3 loop reads CARGQGATFGYTF. The CDR3 DNA follows: TGTGCCAGGGGACAGGGGGCCACCTTTGGCTACACCTTC.

The chain uses TRBV6-6 and TRBJ2-1, with 9 bases fitting TRBD2. There are 20 residues in the CDR3. Germline-derived CDR1 and CDR2 are MNHNY and SVGAGI (reference sequence). V dropped 5 bases and J dropped 0; count of bases not matched to a gene: 17. DNA of the CDR3: TGTGCCAGCAGTCGCCCTGCCGCGGGAGGGGGGGCCGACTCCTACAATGAGCAGTTCTTC. Amino acids: CASSRPAAGGGADSYNEQFF.

J is TRBJ2-4 and V is TRBV5-5; unclear D gene. V shed 4 bases and J shed 11 bases, with 16 bases lying between them. CDR1 is SGHKS and CDR2 is YYEKEE in the germline V gene (reference sequence). The CDR3 is 13 residues long. The CDR3 DNA follows: TGTGCCAGCAGCCGTCCATTCTCCCAGGTTCAGTACTTC. Translation: CASSRPFSQVQYF. The whole variable domain, remainder taken from reference TRBV5-5 and TRBJ2-4, is DAGVTQSPTHLIKTRGQQVTLRCSPISGHKSVSWYQQVLGQGPQFIFQYYEKEERGRGNFPDRFSARQFPNYSSELNVNALLLGDSALYLCASSRPFSQVQYFGAGTRLSVL.

This chain connects TRBV2 to TRBJ2-5; D is perhaps TRBD1 or TRBD2 (5 bases each). Germline-derived CDR1 and CDR2 are SNHLY and FYNNEI. With 6 bases removed from V and 0 bases from J, the gap between germline ends came to 11 bases. This CDR3 has 14 amino acids. DNA for the CDR3: TGTGCCAGCAGCGGGGCGGGTCACCAAGAGACCCAGTACTTC. Encoded protein: CASSGAGHQETQYF.

The CDR3 loop reads CASSFTMDTEAFF. The CDR3 region has the DNA TGTGCCAGTAGTTTCACAATGGACACTGAAGCTTTCTTT. The chain combines TRBV19 with TRBJ1-1; D ambiguous. Germline CDR1 is LNHDA and CDR2 is SQIVND (reference sequence). This CDR3 has 13 amino acids. The V end was cut by 5 bases, the J end by 3 bases, with 10 bases between.

The genes are TRBV5-4 and TRBJ1-1; 10 bases map to TRBD1. Germline V gene lookup returns CDR1 SGHNT and CDR2 YYREEE (reference sequence). The CDR3 is 15 residues long. J was trimmed by 12 bases and V by 0 bases; bases with no gene match: 11. Here the CDR3 DNA reads TGTGCCAGCAGCTTGGGACAGGGGGCTTATTTAGGAACTTTCTTT. Protein sequence: CASSLGQGAYLGTFF.

Points on this clone: One junction end disagrees with the germline gene, perhaps due to a read error. The V call is TRBV14, the J call TRBJ2-3; TRBD2 matches at 9 bases. Per the germline V gene, CDR1 is SGHDN and CDR2 is FVKESK. The CDR3 has 14 amino acids. The CDR3 nucleotides read TGTGCCAGCAGCCCCGGGACTAGCATAGATACGCAGTATTTT. This translates into CASSPGTSIDTQYF.

This chain joins TRBV6-5 and TRBJ2-2, with a tentative D call TRBD1 (7 bases). The CDR3 spans 14 residues. Between the trimmed V and J ends, which lost 6 bases and 4 bases, there was a span of 12 bases. The germline V gene encodes CDR1 MNHEY and CDR2 SVGAGI. In DNA form, the CDR3 reads TGTGCCAGCAGCCAGGGGGGATTCACCGGGGAGCTGTTTTTT. Protein sequence: CASSQGGFTGELFF.

The count of this clone is one. The V and J genes are TRBV6-5 and TRBJ1-3; no definite D call. The CDR3 consists of 16 residues. V shed 0 bases and J shed 9 bases, with 18 bases lying between them. The germline V gene has CDR1 MNHEY and CDR2 SVGAGI. The CDR3 DNA reads TGTGCCAGCAGTTACTCTAGCCGGCCTGGCCGTGGCACCATATATTTT. It codes for CASSYSSRPGRGTIYF.

This chain connects TRBV7-9 to TRBJ1-4, with D uncertain. V was pared by 5 bases and J by 0 bases, with 7 bases between. This CDR3 is 14 amino acids long. CDR1 SEHNR and CDR2 FQNEAQ come from the germline V gene (reference sequence). CDR3 in amino acids: CASSLGATNEKLFF. The CDR3 bases are TGTGCCAGCAGCCTCGGAGCAACTAATGAAAAACTGTTTTTT.